These T cell receptor beta chains were read from a single sample in a study of cytomegalovirus exposure and HLA in healthy donors. Libraries were prepared by immunoSEQ multiplex PCR; TCRdb keeps only in-frame clonotypes and omits some of them. The table has roughly 200,000 clones, 79% seen once; the top ten hold approximately 1.5%. Sequencing used PBMCs. The receptors shown here come from a girl aged 10 to 17 in good health and CMV-seropositive. Each CDR3 is given with its conserved first and last residue.

>TRBJ2-5|14|TRBV7-6
CASSPVGLQETQYF
>TRBJ2-1|15|TRBV4-3
CASSPNTGNYHEQFF
>TRBJ1-3|12|TRBV7-2
CASSPTGDPIYF
>TRBJ1-6|17|TRBV5-6
CASSLATGRSYNSPLHF
>TRBJ2-7|15|TRBV12-5
CASGPGQGNTYEQYF
>TRBJ1-2|12|TRBV19
CASRTGGIGYTF
>TRBJ2-3|14|TRBV6-6
CASSSRGAGDTQYF
>TRBJ1-2|14|TRBV2
CASSAGQLNYGYTF
>TRBJ1-3|14|TRBV9
CASSVDGAGNTIYF
>TRBJ1-3|16|TRBV5-1
CASSWDMSGSGNTIYF
>TRBJ2-3|16|TRBV10-1
CASSERVAGDTDTQYF
>TRBJ2-7|17|TRBV4-3
CASSQESPGTGGFEQYF
>TRBJ1-4|14|TRBV5-6
CASSPPDRVEKLFF
>TRBJ2-5|14|TRBV7-9
CASSYLAEQETQYF
>TRBJ2-2|13|TRBV5-1
CASSLSRTGELFF
>TRBJ1-1|14|TRBV6-1
CASSASGGVTEAFF
>TRBJ2-5|15|TRBV11-2
CASSLGGGYQETQYF
>TRBJ1-5|15|TRBV5-1
CASSLAPGAAQPQHF
>TRBJ2-3|16|TRBV10-1
CASSYGTSPPEDTQYF
>TRBJ1-2|13|TRBV11-2
CASSLDRTGGYTF
>TRBJ1-2|17|TRBV4-3
CASSQDPRDRGGDGYTF
>TRBJ1-1|15|TRBV7-2
CASSFGGGLGTEAFF
>TRBJ2-7|14|TRBV6-5
CASRPDYGAGEQYF